This T cell receptor (beta chain) was found in a study of neurological immune-mediated disorders. Study background: The disease course was relapsing-remitting in roughly 31 and secondary progressive in about 8.5% of the roughly 34 multiple sclerosis patients. Study-level results: It was the repertoires of 18 of 34 multiple sclerosis patients that phylogenetic grouping placed in one related-CDR3 cluster, which is a possible signature.

As to time point: longitudinal time-point 3. This clonotype was counted many times. Its antigen is undetermined. The yield of each sequencing run was over 190 million TCR-beta sequences from 15-18 subjects. TCRdb called the 5' RACE reads again in MiXCR, with one record for every CDR3 protein. The sample lists some 89,000 distinct CDR3 sequences, roughly 4.3% occurring once. The CDR3 is 13 amino acids. Germline CDR1 SQVTM, CDR2 ANQGSEA. The trim removed 5 bases at V and 7 bases at J, leaving 6 bases unmatched. Input material: PBMCs. The receptor comes from a woman aged 55-70 years with multiple sclerosis. The chain combines TRBV29-1 with TRBJ2-2; TRBD1 aligns across 8 bases. The chain's CDR3 is CSVQKTGGGELFF. CDR3 nucleotides: TGCAGCGTTCAAAAAACAGGGGGCGGGGAGCTGTTTTTT.